One sample yielded the 9 T cell receptor beta chains listed below, sequenced in a study of blood T cell repertoires in COVID-19. Assay: immunoSEQ multiplex PCR; the TCRdb copy retains only in-frame clones and omits some. Among about 140,000 clones listed, under 90% were seen once. The sample taken for sequencing was PBMCs or T cells enriched from blood (not recorded which). All receptors derive from a woman aged 18-35 years who had been exposed to COVID-19.

The chain employs TRBV10-3 and TRBJ2-1, with a tentative D call TRBD1 (6 bases). This CDR3 spans 11 amino acids. The germline V gene encodes CDR1 ENHRY and CDR2 SYGVKD. V lost 3 bases and J 10 bases, leaving 7 bases between the germline ends. The CDR3 sequence: CAISDGTEQFF. CDR3 nucleotides: TGTGCCATCAGTGACGGGACAGAGCAGTTCTTC.

J is TRBJ2-1 and V is TRBV5-6, with 9 bases lining up with TRBD1. The germline CDR1 and CDR2 sequences are SGHDT and YYEEEE. This CDR3 is built from 17 residues. V gave up 0 bases and J gave up 6 bases; unmatched junction bases: 10. CDR3 amino acids: CASSLAMGQGWGNEQFF. In DNA, the CDR3 is TGTGCCAGCAGCTTGGCCATGGGACAGGGTTGGGGCAATGAGCAGTTCTTC.

The chain recombines TRBV15 with TRBJ1-5; no reliable D call. V lost 6 bases, J lost 0 bases, and 9 bases lay in between. The CDR3 contains 14 residues. Germline V gene data show CDR1 as LNHNV and CDR2 as YYDKDF (reference sequence). As DNA, the CDR3 is TGTGCCACCAGAGACATGTATAGCAATCAGCCCCAGCATTTT. It yields the protein CATRDMYSNQPQHF. The full variable domain, in which reference TRBV15 and TRBJ1-5 provide the parts outside the CDR3, is DAMVIQNPRYQVTQFGKPVTLSCSQTLNHNVMYWYQQKSSQAPKLLFHYYDKDFNNEADTPDNFQSRRPNTSFCFLDIRSPGLGDTAMYLCATRDMYSNQPQHFGDGTRLSIL.

The rearrangement links TRBV15 to TRBJ2-1, with TRBD2 as a possible D gene (5 bases). Trimming removed 4 bases from V and 2 bases from J, with 18 bases in between. Germline-derived CDR1 and CDR2 are LNHNV and YYDKDF (reference sequence). CDR3 length: 17 amino acids. The CDR3 DNA reads TGTGCCACCAGCATGATTAGCGCGACCCAAGCCTACAATGAGCAGTTCTTC. Amino acid sequence: CATSMISATQAYNEQFF. Variable domain in full (rest from reference TRBV15 and TRBJ2-1): DAMVIQNPRYQVTQFGKPVTLSCSQTLNHNVMYWYQQKSSQAPKLLFHYYDKDFNNEADTPDNFQSRRPNTSFCFLDIRSPGLGDTAMYLCATSMISATQAYNEQFFGPGTRLTVL.

This clone came up once. The chain joins TRBV7-6 to TRBJ1-5, with D perhaps matching TRBD1 (5 bases). Germline V gene lookup returns CDR1 SGHVS and CDR2 FNYEAQ. The length of the CDR3 is 12 residues. The ends were cut back, 5 bases at V and 7 bases at J, with 9 bases in the middle. The CDR3 sequence is CASSPPGQPQHF. DNA for the CDR3: TGTGCCAGCAGCCCCCCAGGGCAGCCCCAGCATTTT.

The chain couples TRBV28 to TRBJ2-1; 7 bases fit TRBD2. There are 17 residues in the CDR3. Germline trimming cut 1 base from V and 4 bases from J; bases unmatched to any gene: 10. The germline CDR1 and CDR2 sequences are MDHEN and SYDVKM. CDR3 sequence reads: CASSLFSVGRDYNEQFF. The CDR3 DNA reads TGTGCCAGCAGTTTATTCTCGGTGGGGAGGGATTACAATGAGCAGTTCTTC.

The genes are TRBV12-3 or TRBV12-4 and TRBJ1-2; D call uncertain. The ends were cut back, 4 bases at V and 5 bases at J, with 11 bases in the middle. This CDR3 is built from 13 residues. The CDR3 region has the DNA TGTGCCAGCAGTTCCCAGACATATTATGGCTACACCTTC. Amino acids: CASSSQTYYGYTF.

The J gene is TRBJ1-1, the V gene TRBV5-6; TRBD1 matches at 10 bases. V trimming: 4 bases; J trimming: 4 bases; junction bases outside the gene matches: 13. This CDR3 region has 17 residues. Germline V lookup: CDR1 SGHDT, CDR2 YYEEEE. In DNA form, the CDR3 reads TGTGCCAGCAGCGCGGACAGGGGGAACTTTTTGGGCACTGAAGCTTTCTTT. Amino acids: CASSADRGNFLGTEAFF.

The chain couples TRBV7-3 to TRBJ2-1; 7 nucleotides align to TRBD2. Trimming cost V 3 bases and J 6 bases; bases outside gene matches: 5. This CDR3 has 14 amino acids. Germline CDR1 SGHTA, CDR2 FQGTGA. In nucleotides, the CDR3 is TGTGCCAGCAGCTTGACTAGCATTGGCAATGAGCAGTTCTTC. Encoded protein: CASSLTSIGNEQFF.